This T cell receptor beta chain was sequenced in a study of shared clonotypes between healthy human individuals. At the level of the study: The plates for each donor numbered three CD4 naive, three CD4 memory, two CD8 naive and one CD8 memory.

General study findings and limits: Sample collection involved blood only; tissue repertoires are likely different.

Terminally differentiated effector memory CD45RA+ cells were left out of the naive CD8 fraction, which was CD45RO-negative and positively selected for CCR7. With 1 base removed from V and 12 bases from J, the gap between germline ends came to 34 bases. This CDR3 region has 19 residues. Germline loops: CDR1 SEHNR, CDR2 FQNEAQ (reference sequence). Assay: immunoSEQ multiplex PCR; the TCRdb copy retains only in-frame clones and omits some. The repertoire holds millions of clones, with 85% to 95% as singletons. As concerns this clone: The antigen is unknown.

The material sequenced was naive CD8+ T cells from PBMCs. The chain employs TRBV7-9 and TRBJ2-7; TRBD2 might be the D (7 bases). The sequence came from a man younger than 30 in good health. Some clones in this sample may be carry-over from other donors' samples. CDR3 in DNA: TGTGCCAGCAGCTTAGATGATCTCGAGGCGATAGGCACGGGGGGCCTGTTGTACTTC. This encodes CASSLDDLEAIGTGGLLYF. Supplemented by reference TRBV7-9 and TRBJ2-7, the full variable domain reads DTGVSQNPRHKITKRGQNVTFRCDPISEHNRLYWYRQTLGQGPEFLTYFQNEAQLEKSRLLSDRFSAERPKGSFSTLEIQRTEQGDSAMYLCASSLDDLEAIGTGGLLYFGPGTRLTVT.